A single TCR beta chain is shown here with its context. This sample is part of a study of blood T cell repertoires in COVID-19. Overall study: The samples span acute and convalescent COVID-19 from the United States, Italy and Spain. T cells, B-cell-depleted T cells, or PBMCs provided the cDNA or gDNA that served as material.

In the original analysis: It was from reference gene primer amplification that nucleated cell counts were estimated. Assay: immunoSEQ multiplex PCR; the TCRdb copy retains only in-frame clones and omits some. The V and J calls and clone size come from that table; D and trimming were worked out from the DNA. The repertoire holds 200,000 to 250,000 clones, with approximately 90% as singletons. V was pared by 5 bases and J by 3 bases, with 6 bases of the junction left unmatched. The CDR3 has 16 amino acids. Germline V lookup: CDR1 LNHDA, CDR2 SQIVND (reference sequence). One Seattle source followed patients from active infection through their disease course.

Material for sequencing was peripheral blood. This clonotype originated in a woman in her fifties or sixties with COVID-19, enrolled during active disease. This chain joins TRBV19 and TRBJ2-3, with TRBD2 matching over 12 bases. CDR3 sequence (DNA): TGTGCCAGTAGTTTTCGGACTAGCGGGGCTACAGATACGCAGTATTTT. As protein: CASSFRTSGATDTQYF.